This T cell receptor beta chain was profiled in a study of PD-1 blockade in classical Hodgkin lymphoma. Following autologous stem cell transplantation, relapse occurred in every patient, and exposure to brentuximab vedotin varied. Germline assignment: CDR1 MNHNY and CDR2 SVGAGI (reference sequence). Trimming took 0 bases from V and 5 from J, leaving 17 bases between them. The CDR3 has 16 residues. Study results and caveats: Patients newly diagnosed and complete responders had comparable baseline diversity. By C4D1, CD4+ diversity increased significantly, especially in complete responders.

A note on this clone: Its antigen is undetermined.

TCRdb's table, derived via immunoSEQ multiplex PCR, lists solely in-frame clones and lacks some. The sample holds roughly 90,000 clones, roughly 80% seen once. This receptor was identified in a human donor with classical Hodgkin lymphoma. The sample consisted of peripheral blood mononuclear cells (PBMCs), taken before the second cycle of nivolumab. The chain carries TRBV6-6 and TRBJ2-7, with D perhaps given as TRBD1 or TRBD2 (5 bases each). The CDR3 DNA is TGTGCCAGCAGTTACTCGACCCCGGGGCAGGGACACGAGCAGTACTTC. Its protein is CASSYSTPGQGHEQYF.